A single sample is the source of the 22 T cell receptor beta chains below, sequenced in a study of blood T cells in healthy people across ages. The use of a sample-barcoded 5' primer and a J-beta primer mix characterized a second PCR of roughly 7 to 11 cycles. TCRdb redid the calling of the 5' RACE reads with MiXCR, one entry per CDR3 protein. The table records 1.5 million to 1.8 million distinct CDR3 sequences, about 42% of them present only once. Sequenced sample: blood. These receptors all stem from a woman aged 18-29 years in good health.

In its sample, this clonotype was seen a few times. The chain combines TRBV4-1 with TRBJ2-2, with D possibly matching TRBD2 (5 bases). The CDR3 extends over 14 amino acids. Trimming shortened V by 3 bases and J by 6 bases, and 11 bases separated the two germline ends. The germline CDR1 and CDR2 sequences are MGHRA and YSYEKL. The CDR3 region is CASSHLLVSGELFF. CDR3 DNA sequence: TGCGCCAGCAGCCATTTACTAGTTTCCGGGGAGCTGTTTTTT.

This clonotype was recorded a few times. The chain employs TRBV15 and TRBJ1-5; maybe TRBD1 (5 bases). The CDR3 has 14 amino acids. The germline CDR1 and CDR2 sequences are LNHNV and YYDKDF (reference sequence). V gave up 1 base and J gave up 5 bases, with 9 bases separating them. The CDR3 DNA is TGTGCCACCAGCAGAGTAAGGGGTGATCAGCCCCAGCATTTT. Its translation: CATSRVRGDQPQHF.

There are a few counts of this clonotype. The chain employs TRBV6-2 or TRBV6-3 and TRBJ1-5; D uncertain. CDR3 length: 14 residues. The germline V and J ends were trimmed by 0 bases and 4 bases, with 7 bases remaining between them. CDR1 and CDR2 (germline): MNHEY, SVGEGT. Here the CDR3 reads CASSYSAGNQPQHF. The CDR3 bases are TGTGCCAGCAGTTACTCGGCGGGGAATCAGCCCCAGCATTTT.

This sequence joins TRBV11-2 and TRBJ2-3; no firm D call. Trimming removed 6 bases at V and 2 bases at J, with 18 bases between. The CDR3 spans 16 residues. Germline loops: CDR1 SGHAT, CDR2 FQNNGV. In DNA form, the CDR3 reads TGTGCCAGCAGACAAGAACAACAAACCCACACAGATACGCAGTATTTT. It is translated as CASRQEQQTHTDTQYF.

The V gene is TRBV7-2, the J gene TRBJ1-4; maybe TRBD1 (5 bases). V shed 4 bases and J shed 4 bases, with 10 bases lying between them. The CDR3 runs to 14 residues. From germline, CDR1 is SGHTA and CDR2 FQGNSA. CDR3 coding DNA: TGTGCCAGCAGCTCGGGACTGATTAATGAAAAACTGTTTTTT. This translates into CASSSGLINEKLFF.

CDR3 in DNA: TGTGCCAGCAGCTTACTCCAGGGGAATCGAGCTTTCTTT. It is translated as CASSLLQGNRAFF. The chain has TRBV7-3 and TRBJ1-1; the D gene is possibly TRBD1 (6 bases). Germline CDR1 SGHTA, CDR2 FQGTGA. Between the trimmed V and J ends, which lost 2 bases and 10 bases, there was a span of 14 bases. This CDR3 comprises 13 residues.

The rearrangement links TRBV7-8 to TRBJ2-1; 10 bases agree with TRBD2. The end of the DNA fits TRBJ2-7 better, so the J call may be wrong. The CDR3 is 17 residues long. Germline-derived CDR1 and CDR2 are SGHVS and FQNEAQ. The CDR3 DNA reads as TGTGCCAGCAGCGTAAGACTAGCGGGTTCAACCTACAATGAGCAGTACTTC. It specifies CASSVRLAGSTYNEQYF.

The chain recombines TRBV7-2 with TRBJ2-7; D is ambiguous. The CDR3 extends over 13 amino acids. The V and J ends lost 5 bases and 6 bases respectively, with 14 bases between them. Germline V lookup: CDR1 SGHTA, CDR2 FQGNSA. CDR3 amino acids: CASSPRSGFEQYF. CDR3 nucleotides: TGTGCCAGCAGCCCAAGGAGTGGATTCGAGCAGTACTTC.

The V call is TRBV11-2, the J call TRBJ2-4; D may be TRBD2 (6 bases). The end of the DNA fits TRBJ2-7 better, so the J call may be wrong. This CDR3 comprises 15 residues. The V gene's germline CDR1 is SGHAT and CDR2 FQNNGV. The chain's CDR3 is CASSPSLANLYEQYF. CDR3 nucleotide sequence: TGTGCCAGCAGCCCCTCCCTAGCGAACCTCTACGAGCAGTACTTC.

A word on this clonotype: One junction end does not reproduce the germline sequence, and a read error may be involved. This chain links TRBV4-3 with TRBJ2-1, with 7 bases matching TRBD2. Germline V lookup: CDR1 LGHNA, CDR2 YSLEER. CDR3 size: 16 residues. CDR3 sequence: CASSVRLAATYNEQVF. For the CDR3, the DNA is TGCGCCAGCAGCGTACGACTAGCCGCCACCTACAATGAGCAGGTCTTC.

This clonotype was seen more than once but under ten times. The J gene is TRBJ1-1, the V gene TRBV7-2; D remains unclear. CDR1 and CDR2 from the germline V gene are SGHTA and FQGNSA. Trimming removed 4 bases from V and 4 bases from J, with 13 bases in between. The CDR3 covers 14 residues. The CDR3 region has the DNA TGTGCCAGCAGCTCCTTTGCGAGTGGCACTGAAGCTTTCTTT. Its protein product is CASSSFASGTEAFF.

A note on this clonotype: This may stem from a read error, because a much larger clone lies one nucleotide away. The V and J genes are TRBV7-9 and TRBJ2-1; 9 nucleotides line up with TRBD1. Germline V CDR1 and CDR2: SEHNR, FQNEAQ (reference sequence). Germline trimming cut 3 bases from V and 5 bases from J; bases unmatched to any gene: 8. CDR3 length: 16 amino acids. In DNA form, the CDR3 reads TGTGCCAGCAGCTTGATGGACAGGGGTTCCCACAATGAGCAGTTCTTC. It specifies CASSLMDRGSHNEQFF.

This clonotype was seen many times. The chain joins TRBV28 to TRBJ2-1; no clear D. The CDR3 is 12 amino acids. Trimming stripped 7 bases from V and 7 bases from J, with 11 bases between. Germline CDR1 and CDR2: MDHEN and SYDVKM. The CDR3: CASNLGQNEQFF. As DNA, the CDR3 is TGTGCCAGCAACCTCGGTCAGAATGAGCAGTTCTTC.

The V gene is TRBV18, the J gene TRBJ2-1, with D possibly matching TRBD1 (6 bases). The CDR3 contains 12 residues. Per the germline V gene, CDR1 is KGHSH and CDR2 is LQKENI. V was clipped by 4 bases and J by 6 bases, with 7 bases between them. The CDR3 protein is CASSHRVNEQFF. CDR3 DNA: TGTGCCAGCTCACACAGGGTCAATGAGCAGTTCTTC.

This clonotype came up a few times. The V call is TRBV20-1, the J call TRBJ2-5; tentative D call: TRBD2 (6 bases). CDR3 size: 15 residues. The V end lost 2 bases, the J end lost 1 base, and 14 bases lay between the germline ends. From germline, CDR1 is DFQATT and CDR2 SNEGSKA (reference sequence). This chain's CDR3 is CSARSVRAGQETQYF. The CDR3 nucleotides read TGCAGTGCTAGATCAGTTAGAGCGGGCCAAGAGACCCAGTACTTC.

The chain has TRBV11-2 and TRBJ1-1; D perhaps matches TRBD1 (5 bases). The V gene's germline CDR1 is SGHAT and CDR2 FQNNGV. V was pared by 1 base and J by 4 bases, with 19 bases between. The CDR3 loop spans 17 amino acids. In nucleotides, the CDR3 is TGTGCCAGCAGCTTAGGTTTGGGGCGGGGGGAATTCACTGAAGCTTTCTTT. Its translation: CASSLGLGRGEFTEAFF.

V and J are TRBV29-1 and TRBJ2-3; D is unresolved. The length of the CDR3 is 16 residues. Per the germline V gene, CDR1 is SQVTM and CDR2 is ANQGSEA. Trimming took 0 bases from V and 0 from J, leaving 13 bases between them. The CDR3 spells CSVEESVERSTDTQYF. The CDR3 DNA reads as TGCAGCGTTGAAGAGTCGGTGGAGCGTAGCACAGATACGCAGTATTTT.

Details on this clonotype: A junction end diverges from the germline sequence, so it may reflect a read error. The J gene is TRBJ2-1, the V gene TRBV10-3, with D possibly matching TRBD2 (6 bases). CDR3 length equals 14 residues. Germline values: CDR1 ENHRY, CDR2 SYGVKD. In DNA form, the CDR3 reads TGTGCCATCAGTGAGGTAGCGGACTACAATGGGCAGTTCTTC. Its protein product is CAISEVADYNGQFF.

This chain links TRBV5-8 with TRBJ2-3; a weak D match, TRBD1 (6 bases). This CDR3 region has 16 residues. Germline CDR1 is SGHTS and CDR2 is YDEGEE. The V and J ends lost 4 bases and 1 base respectively, with 16 bases between them. The CDR3 nucleotides are TGTGCCAGCAGCCGAACAGGGTACGAACGCACAGATACGCAGTATTTT. Amino acids: CASSRTGYERTDTQYF.

V and J are TRBV7-2 and TRBJ2-2; 11 nucleotides line up with TRBD2. The CDR3 loop spans 15 amino acids. Per the germline V gene, CDR1 is SGHTA and CDR2 is FQGNSA. The V and J ends lost 6 bases and 4 bases, in that order; junction bases with no gene match: 4. The CDR3 DNA reads as TGTGCCAGCAGTGTAGCGGGGGGGATCACCGGGGAGCTGTTTTTT. The encoded protein is CASSVAGGITGELFF.

The chain is built from TRBV29-1 and TRBJ2-3; 8 bases are shared with TRBD1. Germline V gene lookup returns CDR1 SQVTM and CDR2 ANQGSEA. The CDR3 has 20 residues. V lost 2 bases, J lost 0 bases, and 19 bases stayed unmatched. The CDR3 sequence is CSVEWVLTGTGYTSTDTQYF. The CDR3 DNA follows: TGCAGCGTTGAATGGGTGTTGACCGGGACAGGCTACACTAGCACAGATACGCAGTATTTT.

The chain recombines TRBV2 with TRBJ2-7, with a weak D call TRBD1 (5 bases). Germline lookup yields CDR1 SNHLY and CDR2 FYNNEI. The CDR3 is 14 amino acids. CDR3 region: CAVKPQQGLHEQYF. The CDR3 coding sequence is TGTGCTGTCAAACCGCAGCAGGGCCTCCATGAGCAGTACTTC.